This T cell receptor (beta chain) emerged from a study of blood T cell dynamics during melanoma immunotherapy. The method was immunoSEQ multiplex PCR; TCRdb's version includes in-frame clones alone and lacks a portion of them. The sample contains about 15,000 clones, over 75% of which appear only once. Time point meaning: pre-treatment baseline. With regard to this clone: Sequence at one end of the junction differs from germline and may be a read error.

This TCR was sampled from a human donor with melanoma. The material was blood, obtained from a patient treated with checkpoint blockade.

The CDR3 DNA is TGTGCCAGCAGCCTAGGAGTTACCTACGAGCAGTACTTC. It yields the protein CASSLGVTYEQYF. The chain uses TRBV13 and TRBJ2-7; D unclear. CDR1 is PRHDT and CDR2 is FYEKMQ in the germline V gene (reference sequence). The CDR3 covers 13 residues.